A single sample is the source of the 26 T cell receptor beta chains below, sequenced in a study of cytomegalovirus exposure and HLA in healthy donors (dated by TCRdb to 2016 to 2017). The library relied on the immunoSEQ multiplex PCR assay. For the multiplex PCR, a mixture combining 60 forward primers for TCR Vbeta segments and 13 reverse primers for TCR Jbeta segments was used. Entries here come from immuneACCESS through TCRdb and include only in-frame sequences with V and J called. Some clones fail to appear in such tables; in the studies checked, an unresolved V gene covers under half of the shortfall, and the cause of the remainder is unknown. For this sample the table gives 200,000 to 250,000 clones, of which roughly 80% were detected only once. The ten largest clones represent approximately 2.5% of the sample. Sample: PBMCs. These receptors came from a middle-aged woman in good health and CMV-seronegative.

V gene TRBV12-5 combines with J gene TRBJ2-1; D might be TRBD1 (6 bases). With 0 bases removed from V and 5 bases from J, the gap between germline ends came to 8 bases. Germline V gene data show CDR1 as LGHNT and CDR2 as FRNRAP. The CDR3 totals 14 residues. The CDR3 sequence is CASGLVAGDNEQFF. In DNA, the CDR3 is TGTGCTAGTGGTTTGGTTGCAGGGGACAATGAGCAGTTCTTC.

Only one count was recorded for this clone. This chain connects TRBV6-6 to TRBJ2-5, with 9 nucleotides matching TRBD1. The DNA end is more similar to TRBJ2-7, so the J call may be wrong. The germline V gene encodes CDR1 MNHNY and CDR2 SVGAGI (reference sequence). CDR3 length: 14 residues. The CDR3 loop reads CASSGDRDWYEQYF. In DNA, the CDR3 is TGTGCCAGCAGCGGGGACAGGGATTGGTACGAGCAGTACTTC.

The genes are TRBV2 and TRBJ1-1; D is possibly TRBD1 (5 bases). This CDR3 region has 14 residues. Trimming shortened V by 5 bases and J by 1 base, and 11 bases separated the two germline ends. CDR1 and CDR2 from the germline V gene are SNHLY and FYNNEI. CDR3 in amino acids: CASSPWQGNTEAFF. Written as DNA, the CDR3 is TGTGCCAGCAGTCCATGGCAGGGGAACACTGAAGCTTTCTTT.

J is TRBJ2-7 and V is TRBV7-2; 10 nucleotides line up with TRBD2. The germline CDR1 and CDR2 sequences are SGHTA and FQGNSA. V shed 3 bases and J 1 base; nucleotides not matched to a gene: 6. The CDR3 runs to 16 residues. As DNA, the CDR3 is TGTGCCAGCAGCTTTCTCCCTAGCGGGGGATCCTACGAGCAGTACTTC. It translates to CASSFLPSGGSYEQYF.

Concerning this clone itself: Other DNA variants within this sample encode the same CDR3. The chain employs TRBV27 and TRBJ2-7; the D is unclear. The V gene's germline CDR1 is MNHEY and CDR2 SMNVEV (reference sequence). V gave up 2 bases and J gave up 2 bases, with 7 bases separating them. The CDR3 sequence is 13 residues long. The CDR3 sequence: CASSLGLAYEQYF. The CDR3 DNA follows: TGTGCCAGCAGTTTAGGTCTAGCCTACGAGCAGTACTTC.

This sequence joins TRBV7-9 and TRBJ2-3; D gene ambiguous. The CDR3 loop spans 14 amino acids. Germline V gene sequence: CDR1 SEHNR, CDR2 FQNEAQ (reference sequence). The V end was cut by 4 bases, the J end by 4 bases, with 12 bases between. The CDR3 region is CASSWWASPDTQYF. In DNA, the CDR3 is TGTGCCAGCAGCTGGTGGGCCAGTCCAGATACGCAGTATTTT.

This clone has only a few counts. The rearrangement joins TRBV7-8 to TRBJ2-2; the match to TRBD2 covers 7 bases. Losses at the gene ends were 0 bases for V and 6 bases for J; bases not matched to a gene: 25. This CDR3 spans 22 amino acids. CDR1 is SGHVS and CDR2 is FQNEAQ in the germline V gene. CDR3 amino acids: CASSLARRGVAGYSMDSGELFF. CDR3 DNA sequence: TGTGCCAGCAGCTTAGCCAGGAGAGGTGTAGCGGGTTATTCAATGGATTCCGGGGAGCTGTTTTTT.

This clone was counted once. The CDR3 protein is CASSLGGARGHTDTQYF. DNA of the CDR3: TGTGCCAGCAGTCTCGGGGGGGCCAGGGGACACACAGATACGCAGTATTTT. V usage is TRBV28 and J usage is TRBJ2-3; 8 bases line up with TRBD2. Trimming cost V 5 bases and J 2 bases; bases outside gene matches: 12. The CDR3 covers 17 residues. Germline CDR1 is MDHEN and CDR2 is SYDVKM.

The DNA of the CDR3 is TGTGCCAGTGTTTCCATGAACACTGAAGCTTTCTTT. Protein product: CASVSMNTEAFF. This chain links TRBV19 with TRBJ1-1; D gene unclear. In germline, CDR1 is LNHDA, CDR2 SQIVND (reference sequence). This CDR3 contains 12 residues. Trimming removed 8 bases at V and 0 bases at J, with 7 bases between.

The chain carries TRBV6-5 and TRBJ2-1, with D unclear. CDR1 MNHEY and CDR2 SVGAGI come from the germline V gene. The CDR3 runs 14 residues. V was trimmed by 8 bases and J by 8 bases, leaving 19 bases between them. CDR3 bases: TGTGCCAGCCAAAGGTCCAGTCTAGGTGATGAGCAGTTCTTC. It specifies CASQRSSLGDEQFF.

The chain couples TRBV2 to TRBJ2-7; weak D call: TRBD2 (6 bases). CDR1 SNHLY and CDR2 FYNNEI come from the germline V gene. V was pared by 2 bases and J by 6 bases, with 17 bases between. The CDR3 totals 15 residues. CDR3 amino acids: CASSERRTSGVEQYF. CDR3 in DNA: TGTGCCAGCAGTGAAAGGAGGACGTCGGGGGTCGAGCAGTACTTC. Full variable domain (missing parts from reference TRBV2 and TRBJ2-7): EPEVTQTPSHQVTQMGQEVILRCVPISNHLYFYWYRQILGQKVEFLVSFYNNEISEKSEIFDDQFSVERPDGSNFTLKIRSTKLEDSAMYFCASSERRTSGVEQYFGPGTRLTVT.

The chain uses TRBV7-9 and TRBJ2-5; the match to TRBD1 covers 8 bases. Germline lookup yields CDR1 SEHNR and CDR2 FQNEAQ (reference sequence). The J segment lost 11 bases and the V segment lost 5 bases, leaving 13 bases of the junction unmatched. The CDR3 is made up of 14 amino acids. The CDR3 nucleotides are TGTGCCAGCAGCCCCGAGGACAGGGCCGCGGAGCAGTACTTC. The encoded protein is CASSPEDRAAEQYF.

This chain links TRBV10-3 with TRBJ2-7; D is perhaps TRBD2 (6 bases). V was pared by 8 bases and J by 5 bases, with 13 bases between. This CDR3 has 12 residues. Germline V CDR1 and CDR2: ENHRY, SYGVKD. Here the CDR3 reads CAIEQEGHEQYF. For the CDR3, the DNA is TGTGCCATCGAGCAGGAGGGACACGAGCAGTACTTC.

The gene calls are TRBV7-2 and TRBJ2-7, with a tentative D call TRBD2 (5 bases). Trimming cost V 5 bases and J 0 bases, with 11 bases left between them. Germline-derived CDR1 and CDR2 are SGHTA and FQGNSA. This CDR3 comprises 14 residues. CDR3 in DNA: TGTGCCAGCAGCCGAGCGGAGGCCTCCTACGAGCAGTACTTC. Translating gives CASSRAEASYEQYF.

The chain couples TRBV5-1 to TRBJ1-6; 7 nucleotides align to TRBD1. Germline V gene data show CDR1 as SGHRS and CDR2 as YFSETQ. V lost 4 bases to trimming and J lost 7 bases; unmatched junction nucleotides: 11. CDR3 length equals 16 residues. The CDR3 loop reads CASSRTGAQGNSPLHF. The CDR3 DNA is TGCGCCAGCAGCCGAACAGGGGCTCAGGGGAATTCACCCCTCCACTTT.

CDR3: CASRSGIAPYEQYF. The CDR3 bases are TGTGCCAGCAGGTCAGGGATCGCCCCCTACGAGCAGTACTTC. The chain joins TRBV28 to TRBJ2-7; TRBD1 is a possible D gene (5 bases). The V end lost 6 bases, the J end lost 2 bases, and 14 bases lay between the germline ends. The CDR3 length is 14 residues. Germline lookup yields CDR1 MDHEN and CDR2 SYDVKM. Filled out from reference TRBV28 and TRBJ2-7, the complete variable domain reads DVKVTQSSRYLVKRTGEKVFLECVQDMDHENMFWYRQDPGLGLRLIYFSYDVKMKEKGDIPEGYSVSREKKERFSLILESASTNQTSMYLCASRSGIAPYEQYFGPGTRLTVT.

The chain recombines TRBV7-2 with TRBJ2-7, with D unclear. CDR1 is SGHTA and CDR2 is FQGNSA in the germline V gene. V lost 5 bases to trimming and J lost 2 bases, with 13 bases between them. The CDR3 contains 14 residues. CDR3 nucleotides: TGTGCCAGCAGCAAAATCAGGAAAACCTACGAGCAGTACTTC. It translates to CASSKIRKTYEQYF.

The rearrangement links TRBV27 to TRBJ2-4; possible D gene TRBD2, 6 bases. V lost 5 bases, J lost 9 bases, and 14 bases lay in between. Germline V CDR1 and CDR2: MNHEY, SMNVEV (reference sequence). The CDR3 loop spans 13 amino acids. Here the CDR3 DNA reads TGTGCCAGCAGTCCTTCGGGAGAGAGCATTCAGTACTTC. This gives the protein CASSPSGESIQYF.

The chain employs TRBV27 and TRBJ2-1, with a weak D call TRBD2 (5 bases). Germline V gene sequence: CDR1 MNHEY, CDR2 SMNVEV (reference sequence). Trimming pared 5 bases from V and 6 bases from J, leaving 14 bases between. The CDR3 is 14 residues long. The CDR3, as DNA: TGTGCCAGCAGTAACCGGGGAGTACCCAATGAGCAGTTCTTC. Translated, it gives CASSNRGVPNEQFF.

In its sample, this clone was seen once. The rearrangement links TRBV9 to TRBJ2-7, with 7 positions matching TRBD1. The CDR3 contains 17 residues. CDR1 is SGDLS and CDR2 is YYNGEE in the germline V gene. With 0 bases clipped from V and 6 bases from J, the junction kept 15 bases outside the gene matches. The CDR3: CASSVADIGTGVGEQYF. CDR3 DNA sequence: TGTGCCAGCAGCGTAGCGGATATTGGAACAGGGGTGGGCGAGCAGTACTTC.

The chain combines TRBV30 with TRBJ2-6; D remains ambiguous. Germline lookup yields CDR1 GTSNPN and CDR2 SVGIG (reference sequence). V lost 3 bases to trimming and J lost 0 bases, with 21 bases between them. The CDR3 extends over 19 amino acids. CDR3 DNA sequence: TGTGCCTGGAGCGTTACTTTTGGGCGCAGTCACTCTGGGGCCAACGTCCTGACTTTC. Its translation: CAWSVTFGRSHSGANVLTF.

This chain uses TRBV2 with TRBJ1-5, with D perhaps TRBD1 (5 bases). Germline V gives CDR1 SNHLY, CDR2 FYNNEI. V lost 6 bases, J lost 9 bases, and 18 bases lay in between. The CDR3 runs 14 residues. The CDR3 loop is CASRETEARVPQHF. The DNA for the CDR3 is TGTGCCAGCAGGGAGACAGAGGCCCGGGTGCCCCAGCATTTT.

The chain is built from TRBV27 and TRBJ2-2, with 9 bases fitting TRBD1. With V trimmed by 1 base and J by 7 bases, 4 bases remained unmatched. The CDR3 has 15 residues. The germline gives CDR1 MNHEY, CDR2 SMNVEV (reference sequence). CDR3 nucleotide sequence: TGTGCCAGCAGTTTATGGAACAGGGGGCGCGGGGAGCTGTTTTTT. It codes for CASSLWNRGRGELFF.

CDR3 nucleotide sequence: TGTGCCATCAGTGACATACAGGGGCAATACTACGAGCAGTACTTC. Its translation is CAISDIQGQYYEQYF. This chain links TRBV10-3 with TRBJ2-7; 7 bases are shared with TRBD1. CDR3 length: 15 residues. Germline-derived CDR1 and CDR2 are ENHRY and SYGVKD. The V segment lost 3 bases and the J segment 3 bases; nucleotides outside the gene matches: 8.

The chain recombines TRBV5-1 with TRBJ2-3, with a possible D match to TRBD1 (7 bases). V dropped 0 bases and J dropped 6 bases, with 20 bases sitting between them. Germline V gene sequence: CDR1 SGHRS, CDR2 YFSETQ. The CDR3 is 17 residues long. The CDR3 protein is CASSLATGTVGRDTQYF. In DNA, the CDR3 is TGCGCCAGCAGCTTGGCCACTGGGACAGTTGGGAGGGATACGCAGTATTTT.

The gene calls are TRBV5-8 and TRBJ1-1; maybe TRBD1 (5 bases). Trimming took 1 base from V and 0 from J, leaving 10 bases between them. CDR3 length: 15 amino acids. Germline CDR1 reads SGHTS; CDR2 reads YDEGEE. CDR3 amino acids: CASSLQGLVNTEAFF. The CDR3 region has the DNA TGTGCCAGCAGCTTGCAGGGATTGGTGAACACTGAAGCTTTCTTT.